This T cell receptor (beta chain) was captured by sequencing in a study of blood T cells in healthy people across ages. Overall study results and limits: The study found TCR beta diversity correlated strongly with naive T cell percentage.

In the case of this clonotype: Its antigen is not known.

Trimming pared 6 bases from V and 8 bases from J, leaving 16 bases between. Germline V gene data show CDR1 as MDHEN and CDR2 as SYDVKM. The CDR3 spans 13 residues. With a J-beta primer mix and a sample-barcoded 5' primer, a second PCR ran roughly 6 to 11 cycles. TCRdb reprocessed the 5' RACE reads with MiXCR, giving one entry per CDR3 protein. Altogether 800,000 to 950,000 distinct CDR3 sequences are present, 25% to 35% being singletons, with the ten largest covering about 10%. These data were likewise used in another study, on T cells of mothers and their children.

The sequencing sample was made of blood. J is TRBJ1-2 and V is TRBV28, with unresolved D. This clonotype was obtained from a woman aged 35 to 49 in good health. CDR3 DNA: TGTGCCAGCAGGGACCCTGGGGAGAGAGGCTACACCTTC. It encodes CASRDPGERGYTF.